This T cell receptor (beta chain) was documented in a study of response to subunit inactivated influenza vaccine (dated by TCRdb to between 2018 and 2020). Regarding the research as a whole: The study used deep quantitative T cell receptor repertoire profiling to track responses to a trivalent subunit inactivated influenza vaccine.

Study-level results and caveats: It was suggested by the authors that each seasonal influenza vaccination may recruit only a limited number of new T cells.

Inclusive of the bounding cysteine and phenylalanine, the CDR3 is 15 residues long. Solely the CDR3 DNA is kept, with 45 bases framed from the first base. CDR1 and CDR2 (MNHEY, SVGEGT) derive from the germline V gene. Relative to germline, V is 6 bases shorter and J is 1 base shorter, with 15 bases between their ends. The library was obtained by RT-PCR. For sequencing, an Illumina HiSeq 2500 was employed. TCRdb reworked the public reads: Q25 trimming with fastp, MiXCR clone assembly, productive beta chains retained. Rows matching on CDR3 protein sequence are summarized as one entry with the most common DNA and genes. Within this sample are 650,000 to 850,000 distinct CDR3 sequences, with 11% to 15% of them counted one time only. The top ten clonotypes cover 6% to 8% of the sample. This clonotype was seen repeatedly, ten times or more. Its antigen is unknown. No base quality information exists; no much larger clone differs at one position.

The sample in question was PBMCs from blood, obtained roughly 15 days before vaccination. The chain joins TRBV6-2 or TRBV6-3 to TRBJ2-5, with the D gene too uncertain to name. This clonotype originated in a middle-aged man who received an inactivated influenza vaccine. Donor details come from another sample of the same person, matched by shared clones. The CDR3 region: CASRRRIRPQETQYF. The nucleotide sequence reads as follows: TGTGCCAGCAGAAGAAGGATACGGCCCCAAGAGACCCAGTACTTC.